This passage covers 21 T cell receptor beta chains from one sample sequenced in a study of T cells in Graves' hyperthyroidism and ophthalmopathy. Using RNA transcripts as the source, TCR beta CDR3 regions were amplified. The HTBI primer set drove a first-round RT-PCR of the TCR CDR3. TCRdb re-derived calls from the multiplex PCR reads in MiXCR, one entry per CDR3 protein. The repertoire holds some 560,000 distinct CDR3 sequences, 15% to 19% seen once, with around 7.3% in the top ten. Sequencing was carried out using blood. These receptors were taken from a woman in her twenties or thirties with Graves' hyperthyroidism.

About this clonotype itself: One end of the junction varies from germline; a read error may be responsible. This chain uses TRBV30 with TRBJ1-2; 10 bases fit TRBD1. This CDR3 region has 12 residues. Per germline, CDR1 GTSNPN and CDR2 SVGIG (reference sequence). Here the CDR3 DNA reads TGCGCCTGGGGACAGGGGCTCTATGGCTACACCTTC. Translating gives CAWGQGLYGYTF.

This clonotype was seen at least ten times. The chain has TRBV6-1 and TRBJ2-5, with 7 positions matching TRBD1. Trimming removed 0 bases from V and 2 bases from J; junction bases left unmatched: 6. Per the germline V gene, CDR1 is MNHNS and CDR2 is SASEGT. The CDR3 has 16 residues. This CDR3 reads CASSEAAGTVQETQYF. The CDR3 DNA reads TGTGCCAGCAGTGAAGCAGCCGGGACAGTGCAAGAGACCCAGTACTTC.

This rearrangement joins TRBV20-1 to TRBJ2-1; 8 positions match TRBD1. The V gene end was trimmed by 0 bases and the J gene end by 5 bases; junction bases not matched to a gene: 6. CDR1 and CDR2 from the germline V gene are DFQATT and SNEGSKA (reference sequence). The CDR3 runs 15 residues. The CDR3 coding sequence is TGCAGTGCTAGAGATAGCAGGGGGCTCGACAATGAGCAGTTCTTC. Its protein is CSARDSRGLDNEQFF.

Many counts were recorded for this clonotype. V usage is TRBV5-1 and J usage is TRBJ2-3; 7 bases align to TRBD1. Germline V CDR1 and CDR2: SGHRS, YFSETQ. V lost 0 bases to trimming and J lost 5 bases; unmatched junction nucleotides: 6. The CDR3 extends over 15 amino acids. The chain's CDR3 is CASSLDATGVDTQYF. In DNA, the CDR3 is TGCGCCAGCAGCTTGGACGCTACAGGGGTAGATACGCAGTATTTT.

This clonotype was observed at least ten times. The rearrangement links TRBV2 to TRBJ1-1; D remains unclear. Trimming took 1 base from V and 4 from J, leaving 4 bases between them. Germline V gene lookup returns CDR1 SNHLY and CDR2 FYNNEI. The CDR3 covers 12 residues. CDR3 nucleotide sequence: TGTGCCAGCAGTGAAGTTGCCACTGAAGCTTTCTTT. Translated: CASSEVATEAFF.

Concerning this clonotype: A read error may be the cause here, since a much bigger clone is one base away. The rearrangement links TRBV28 to TRBJ2-1, with 10 bases matching TRBD2. The junction had 14 bases not matched to a gene; V was cut back by 9 bases and J by 3 bases. The CDR3 contains 17 residues. CDR1 and CDR2 (germline): MDHEN, SYDVKM. The CDR3, as DNA: TGTGCCAGTCTCCCGGAACCCCGACTAGCGGGCTACAATGAGCAGTTCTTC. It specifies CASLPEPRLAGYNEQFF.

This clonotype came up many times. V gene TRBV12-3 or TRBV12-4 combines with J gene TRBJ2-1; a weak D match, TRBD2 (6 bases). Trimming took off 0 bases at V and 8 bases at J, with 14 bases between the two ends. The CDR3 runs 15 residues. CDR3 residues: CASSLAGIAADEQFF. The CDR3 nucleotides read TGTGCCAGCAGTTTAGCGGGGATAGCGGCCGATGAGCAGTTCTTC.

Turning to this clonotype: The junction departs from the called germline gene at one end, perhaps through a read error. V is TRBV30 and J is TRBJ1-3, with 9 bases fitting TRBD1. Germline V CDR1 and CDR2: GTSNPN, SVGIG (reference sequence). This CDR3 comprises 13 residues. The CDR3 DNA is TGTGCCGGGACAGGGAGCTCTGGAGACACCATATATTTT. Amino acid sequence: CAGTGSSGDTIYF. Full variable domain (missing parts from reference TRBV30 and TRBJ1-3): SQTIHQWPATLVQPVGSPLSLECTVEGTSNPNLYWYRQAAGRGLQLLFYSVGIGQISSEVPQNLSASRPQDRQFILSSKKLLLSDSGFYLCAGTGSSGDTIYFGEGSWLTVV.

This clonotype was found many times. This rearrangement joins TRBV30 to TRBJ1-1; perhaps TRBD1 as D (6 bases). Trimming pared 4 bases from V and 5 bases from J, leaving 14 bases between. CDR3 length equals 13 residues. Germline lookup yields CDR1 GTSNPN and CDR2 SVGIG (reference sequence). This CDR3 is CAWNQGRGTEAFF. Written as DNA, the CDR3 is TGTGCCTGGAACCAGGGTAGGGGGACTGAAGCTTTCTTT.

This chain connects TRBV24-1 to TRBJ2-2; the D gene could be TRBD1 or TRBD2 (5 bases each). The CDR3 has 14 residues. V lost 7 bases, J lost 2 bases, and 10 bases lay in between. Germline assignment: CDR1 KGHDR and CDR2 SFDVKD. The CDR3 loop is CATRMGENTGELFF. The CDR3 region has the DNA TGTGCCACCAGGATGGGGGAAAACACCGGGGAGCTGTTTTTT.

The chain recombines TRBV12-3 or TRBV12-4 with TRBJ1-3; TRBD1 aligns across 7 bases. J lost 4 bases, V lost 6 bases, and 9 bases had no gene match. The CDR3 length is 15 residues. CDR3 nucleotide sequence: TGTGCCAGCAGCCTACAGGGGACGGACGGAAACACCATATATTTT. This translates into CASSLQGTDGNTIYF.

This clonotype appeared a few times. The J gene is TRBJ2-7, the V gene TRBV6-5, with TRBD2 identical over 12 bases. Germline CDR1 is MNHEY and CDR2 is SVGAGI. The CDR3 totals 16 residues. J was trimmed by 4 bases and V by 2 bases; bases with no gene match: 6. Here the CDR3 DNA reads TGTGCCAGCAGTTACCTACTAGCGGGAGGAAGGTACGAGCAGTACTTC. This gives the protein CASSYLLAGGRYEQYF.

V is TRBV7-3 and J is TRBJ2-2, with 7 bases matching TRBD2. Germline lookup yields CDR1 SGHTA and CDR2 FQGTGA. J lost 1 base, V lost 4 bases, and 9 bases had no gene match. This CDR3 comprises 17 residues. The CDR3 loop reads CASSSTGGPLNTGELFF. CDR3 nucleotides: TGTGCCAGCAGCTCTACGGGGGGACCCTTGAACACCGGGGAGCTGTTTTTT.

There are a few counts of this clonotype. This chain uses TRBV6-1 with TRBJ2-7; 8 nucleotides align to TRBD2. In germline, CDR1 is MNHNS, CDR2 SASEGT. Germline trimming cut 6 bases from V and 4 bases from J; bases unmatched to any gene: 11. CDR3 length: 15 residues. The CDR3 sequence: CASRTTGGAGYEQYF. CDR3 nucleotide sequence: TGTGCCAGCAGGACTACCGGGGGGGCTGGTTACGAGCAGTACTTC.

This clonotype was detected ten times or more. The chain is built from TRBV20-1 and TRBJ2-2; TRBD2 matches 7 bases. CDR1 and CDR2 (germline): DFQATT, SNEGSKA (reference sequence). V lost 6 bases and J lost 2; bases outside the gene matches: 9. The CDR3 runs 15 residues. CDR3: CSALPSGFNTGELFF. The CDR3 DNA sequence: TGCAGTGCCCTCCCTAGCGGTTTTAACACCGGGGAGCTGTTTTTT.

V and J are TRBV30 and TRBJ1-1, with unresolved D. V dropped 0 bases and J dropped 3 bases, with 23 bases sitting between them. Per the germline V gene, CDR1 is GTSNPN and CDR2 is SVGIG (reference sequence). The CDR3 contains 18 residues. The CDR3 region is CAWSVRVGPTSRDTEAFF. CDR3 nucleotide sequence: TGTGCCTGGAGTGTAAGGGTCGGACCAACCTCAAGGGACACTGAAGCTTTCTTT.

The rearrangement links TRBV18 to TRBJ2-2; 8 bases fit TRBD1. Germline CDR1 KGHSH, CDR2 LQKENI. V shed 1 base, J shed 3 bases, and the junction held 4 bases outside the gene matches. There are 16 residues in the CDR3. CDR3 amino acids: CASSPRAGGDTGELFF. Here the CDR3 DNA reads TGTGCCAGCTCACCACGGGCAGGGGGCGACACCGGGGAGCTGTTTTTT.

This clonotype was detected only a few times. The gene calls are TRBV5-1 and TRBJ2-4; D uncertain. Germline V gene sequence: CDR1 SGHRS, CDR2 YFSETQ. The CDR3 runs 14 residues. V shed 2 bases and J shed 0 bases, with 6 bases lying between them. CDR3 amino acids: CASSFDLAKNIQYF. CDR3 coding DNA: TGCGCCAGCAGCTTCGACCTAGCCAAAAACATTCAGTACTTC.

The table lists this clonotype with many counts. The rearrangement links TRBV10-3 to TRBJ1-1; D unclear. Trimming stripped 0 bases from V and 7 bases from J, with 9 bases between. CDR3 length: 13 amino acids. The germline CDR1 and CDR2 sequences are ENHRY and SYGVKD. CDR3 sequence: CAISESGLNEAFF. The DNA for the CDR3 is TGTGCCATCAGTGAGTCAGGCCTTAATGAAGCTTTCTTT.

This clonotype came up many times. This sequence joins TRBV3-1 and TRBJ2-7; tentatively, D is TRBD2 (6 bases). The germline V gene encodes CDR1 LGHDT and CDR2 YNNKEL (reference sequence). V lost 1 base and J lost 4, with 11 bases in between. The CDR3 covers 14 residues. The CDR3 bases are TGTGCCAGCAGCCAAGCGGGGACTTCTTACGAGCAGTACTTC. Residues: CASSQAGTSYEQYF.

There are many counts of this clonotype. The CDR3: CASSLAGRGQPQHF. The DNA of the CDR3 is TGTGCCAGCAGTTTAGCAGGGCGAGGTCAGCCCCAGCATTTT. This chain connects TRBV27 to TRBJ1-5, with D tentatively TRBD1 (5 bases). The length of the CDR3 is 14 residues. V lost 2 bases and J 6 bases, leaving 11 bases between the germline ends. CDR1 is MNHEY and CDR2 is SMNVEV in the germline V gene (reference sequence).